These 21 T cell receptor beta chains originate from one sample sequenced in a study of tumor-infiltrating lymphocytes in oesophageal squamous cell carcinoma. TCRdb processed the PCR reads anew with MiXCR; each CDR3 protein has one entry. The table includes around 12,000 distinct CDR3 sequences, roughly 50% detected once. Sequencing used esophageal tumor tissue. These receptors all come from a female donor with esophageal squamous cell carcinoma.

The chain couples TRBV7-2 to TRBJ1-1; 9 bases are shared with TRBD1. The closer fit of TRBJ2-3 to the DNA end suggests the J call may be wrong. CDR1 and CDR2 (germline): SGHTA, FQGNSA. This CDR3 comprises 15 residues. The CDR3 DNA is TGTGCCAGCAGCAAACAGGGGGCTGTTTACGATACGCAGTATTTT. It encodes CASSKQGAVYDTQYF.

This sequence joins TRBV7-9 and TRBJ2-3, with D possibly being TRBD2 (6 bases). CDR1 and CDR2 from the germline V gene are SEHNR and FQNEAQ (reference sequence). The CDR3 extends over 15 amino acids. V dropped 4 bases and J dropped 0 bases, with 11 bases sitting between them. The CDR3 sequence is CASSSPGLSTDTQYF. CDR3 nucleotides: TGTGCCAGCAGCTCACCTGGACTAAGCACAGATACGCAGTATTTT.

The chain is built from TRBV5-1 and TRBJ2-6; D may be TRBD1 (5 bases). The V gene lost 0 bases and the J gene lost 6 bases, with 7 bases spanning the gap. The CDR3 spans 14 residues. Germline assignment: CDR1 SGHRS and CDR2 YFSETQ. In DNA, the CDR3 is TGCGCCAGCAGCTTGGAACAGGTGGCCAACGTCCTGACTTTC. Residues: CASSLEQVANVLTF. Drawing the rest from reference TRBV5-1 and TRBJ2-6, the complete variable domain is KAGVTQTPRYLIKTRGQQVTLSCSPISGHRSVSWYQQTPGQGLQFLFEYFSETQRNKGNFPGRFSGRQFSNSRSEMNVSTLELGDSALYLCASSLEQVANVLTFGAGSRLTVL.

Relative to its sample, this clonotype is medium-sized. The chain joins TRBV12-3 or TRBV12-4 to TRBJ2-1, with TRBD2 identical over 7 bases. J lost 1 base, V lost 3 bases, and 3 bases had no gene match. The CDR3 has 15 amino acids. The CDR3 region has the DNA TGTGCCAGCAGTTTGGGTAGCGGGTCCTACAATGAGCAGTTCTTC. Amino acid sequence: CASSLGSGSYNEQFF.

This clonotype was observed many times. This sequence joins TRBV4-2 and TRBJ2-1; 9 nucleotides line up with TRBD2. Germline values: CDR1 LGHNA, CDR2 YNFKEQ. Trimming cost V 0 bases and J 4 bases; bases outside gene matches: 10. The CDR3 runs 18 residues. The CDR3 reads CASSQDPLRTSDYNEQFF. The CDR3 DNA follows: TGTGCCAGCAGCCAAGATCCCCTGAGGACTAGCGATTACAATGAGCAGTTCTTC.

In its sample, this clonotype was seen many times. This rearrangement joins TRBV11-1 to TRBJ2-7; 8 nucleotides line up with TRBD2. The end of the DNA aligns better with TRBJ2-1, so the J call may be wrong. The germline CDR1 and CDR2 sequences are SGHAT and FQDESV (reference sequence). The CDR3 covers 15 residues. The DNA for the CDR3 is TGTGCCAGCAGCCCCGCCGGGGGGGCCCGACGTGAGCAGTTCTTC. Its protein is CASSPAGGARREQFF.

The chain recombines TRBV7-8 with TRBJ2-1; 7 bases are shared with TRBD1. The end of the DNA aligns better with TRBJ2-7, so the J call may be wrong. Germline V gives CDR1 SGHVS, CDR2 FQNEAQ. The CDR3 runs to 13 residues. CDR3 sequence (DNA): TGTGCCAGCAGCTTAGGAAGGGACAGAAAACAGTACTTC. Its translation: CASSLGRDRKQYF.

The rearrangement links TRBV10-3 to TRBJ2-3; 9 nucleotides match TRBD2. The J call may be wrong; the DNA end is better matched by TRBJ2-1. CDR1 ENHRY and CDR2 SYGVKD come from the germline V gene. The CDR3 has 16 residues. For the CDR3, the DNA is TGTGCCATCAGTGTGGTTAGCGGGAGACGAGACAATGAGCAGTTCTTC. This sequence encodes CAISVVSGRRDNEQFF.

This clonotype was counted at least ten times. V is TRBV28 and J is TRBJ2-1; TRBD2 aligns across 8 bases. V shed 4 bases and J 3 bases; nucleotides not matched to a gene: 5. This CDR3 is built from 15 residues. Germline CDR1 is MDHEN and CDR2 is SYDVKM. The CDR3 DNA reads TGTGCCAGCAGTTCCGCCGGGACTAGCTACAATGAGCAGTTCTTC. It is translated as CASSSAGTSYNEQFF.

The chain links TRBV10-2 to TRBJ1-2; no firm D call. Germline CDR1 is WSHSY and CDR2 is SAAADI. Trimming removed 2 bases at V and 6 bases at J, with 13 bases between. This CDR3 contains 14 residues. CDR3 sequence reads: CASSETDGPNGYTF. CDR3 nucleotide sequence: TGCGCCAGCAGTGAGACCGACGGTCCAAATGGCTACACCTTC.

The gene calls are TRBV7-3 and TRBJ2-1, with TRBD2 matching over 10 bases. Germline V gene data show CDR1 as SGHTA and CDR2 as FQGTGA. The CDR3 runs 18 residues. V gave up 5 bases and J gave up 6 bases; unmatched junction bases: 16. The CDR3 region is CASSQKAAGGPISNEQFF. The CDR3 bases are TGTGCCAGCAGCCAAAAGGCAGCGGGGGGGCCTATCTCCAATGAGCAGTTCTTC.

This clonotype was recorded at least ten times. CDR3 amino acids: CAISEERGRTDTQYF. The CDR3 bases are TGTGCCATCAGTGAGGAGCGGGGTCGCACAGATACGCAGTATTTT. The chain links TRBV10-3 to TRBJ2-3, with 7 bases that match TRBD2. The CDR3 is 15 residues long. Germline V gene sequence: CDR1 ENHRY, CDR2 SYGVKD. J gave up 1 base and V 2 bases, and 3 bases lay outside the gene matches.

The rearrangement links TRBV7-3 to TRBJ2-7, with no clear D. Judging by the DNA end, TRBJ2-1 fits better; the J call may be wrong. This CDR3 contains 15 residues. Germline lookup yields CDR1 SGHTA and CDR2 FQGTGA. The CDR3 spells CASSLNPGPYNEQFF. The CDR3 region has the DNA TGTGCCAGCAGCTTAAACCCCGGACCATACAATGAGCAGTTCTTC.

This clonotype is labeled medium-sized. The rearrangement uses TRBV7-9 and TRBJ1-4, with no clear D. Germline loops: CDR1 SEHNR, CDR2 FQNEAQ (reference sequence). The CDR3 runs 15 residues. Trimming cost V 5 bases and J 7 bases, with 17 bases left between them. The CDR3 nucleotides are TGTGCCAGCAGCCGACTGACGGGGAGCGGTGAAAAACTGTTTTTT. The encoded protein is CASSRLTGSGEKLFF.

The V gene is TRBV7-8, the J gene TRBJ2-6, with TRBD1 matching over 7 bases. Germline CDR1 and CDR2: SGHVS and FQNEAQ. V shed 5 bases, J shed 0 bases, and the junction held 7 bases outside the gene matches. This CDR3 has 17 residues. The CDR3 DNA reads TGTGCCAGCAGCCTACGGGACAGTCACTCTGGGGCCAACGTCCTGACTTTC. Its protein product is CASSLRDSHSGANVLTF.

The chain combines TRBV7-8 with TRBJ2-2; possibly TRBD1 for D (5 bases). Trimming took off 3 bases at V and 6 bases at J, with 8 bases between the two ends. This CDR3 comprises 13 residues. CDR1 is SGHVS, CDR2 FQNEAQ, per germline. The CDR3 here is CASSFTGSGELFF. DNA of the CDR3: TGTGCCAGCAGCTTCACAGGCTCCGGGGAGCTGTTTTTT.

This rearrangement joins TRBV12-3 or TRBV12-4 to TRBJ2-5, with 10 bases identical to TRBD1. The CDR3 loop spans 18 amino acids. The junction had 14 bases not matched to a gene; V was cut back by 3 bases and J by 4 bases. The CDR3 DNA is TGTGCCAGCAGTTTGGGGACAGGGGTTATCCAAACAGGAGAGACCCAGTACTTC. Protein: CASSLGTGVIQTGETQYF.

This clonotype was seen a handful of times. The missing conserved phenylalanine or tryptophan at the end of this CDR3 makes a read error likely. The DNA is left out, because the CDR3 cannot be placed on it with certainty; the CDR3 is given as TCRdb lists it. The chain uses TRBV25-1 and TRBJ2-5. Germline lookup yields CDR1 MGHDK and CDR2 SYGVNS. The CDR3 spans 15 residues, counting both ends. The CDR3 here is CASSEMESYGYTFGS.

The CDR3 bases are TGTGCCAGCAGCTATAGCGGGGGGACGCAGTATTTT. Its protein is CASSYSGGTQYF. The chain recombines TRBV6-1 with TRBJ2-3; TRBD2 aligns across 10 bases. With 6 bases clipped from V and 9 bases from J, the junction kept 3 bases outside the gene matches. CDR1 is MNHNS, CDR2 SASEGT, per germline. The CDR3 is made up of 12 amino acids.

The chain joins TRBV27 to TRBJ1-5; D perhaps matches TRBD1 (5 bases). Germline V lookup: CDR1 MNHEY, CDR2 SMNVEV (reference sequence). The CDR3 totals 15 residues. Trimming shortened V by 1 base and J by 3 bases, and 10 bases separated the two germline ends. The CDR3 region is CASSLFQGSNQPQHF. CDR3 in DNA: TGTGCCAGCAGTTTATTCCAGGGTTCCAATCAGCCCCAGCATTTT.

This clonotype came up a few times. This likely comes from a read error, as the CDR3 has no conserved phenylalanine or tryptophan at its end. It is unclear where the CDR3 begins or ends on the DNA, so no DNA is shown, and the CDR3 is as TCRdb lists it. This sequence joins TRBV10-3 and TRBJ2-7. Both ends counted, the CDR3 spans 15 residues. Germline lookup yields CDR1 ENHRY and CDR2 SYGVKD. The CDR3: CAISATGNYGYTFGS.